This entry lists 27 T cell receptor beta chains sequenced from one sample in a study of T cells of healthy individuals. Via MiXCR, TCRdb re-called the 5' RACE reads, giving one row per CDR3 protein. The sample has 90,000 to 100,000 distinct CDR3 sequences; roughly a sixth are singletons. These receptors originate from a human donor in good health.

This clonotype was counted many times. The CDR3 loop reads CASSFRGATHGGNQPQHF. DNA of the CDR3: TGTGCCAGCAGTTTTCGGGGGGCCACCCATGGGGGCAATCAGCCCCAGCATTTT. This sequence joins TRBV28 and TRBJ1-5; a possible D gene is TRBD1 (6 bases). The CDR3 totals 18 residues. CDR1 is MDHEN, CDR2 SYDVKM, per germline. V was clipped by 3 bases and J by 2 bases, with 20 bases between them.

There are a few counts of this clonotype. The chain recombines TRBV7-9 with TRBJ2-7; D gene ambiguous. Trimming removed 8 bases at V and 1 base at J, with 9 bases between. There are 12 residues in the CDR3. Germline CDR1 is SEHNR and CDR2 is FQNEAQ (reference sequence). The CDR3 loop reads CASGPASYEQYF. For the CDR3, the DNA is TGTGCCAGCGGACCAGCGTCCTACGAGCAGTACTTC.

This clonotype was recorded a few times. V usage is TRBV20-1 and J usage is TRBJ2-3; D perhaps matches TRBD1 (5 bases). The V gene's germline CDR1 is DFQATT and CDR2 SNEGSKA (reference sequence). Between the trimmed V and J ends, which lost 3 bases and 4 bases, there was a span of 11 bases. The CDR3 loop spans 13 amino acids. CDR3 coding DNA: TGCAGTGCTAGGTCTAGGGGTCCAGATACGCAGTATTTT. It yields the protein CSARSRGPDTQYF.

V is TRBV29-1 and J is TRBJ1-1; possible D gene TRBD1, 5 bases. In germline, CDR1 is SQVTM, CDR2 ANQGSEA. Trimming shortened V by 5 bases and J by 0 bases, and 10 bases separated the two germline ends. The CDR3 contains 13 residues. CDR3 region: CSVMGRMNTEAFF. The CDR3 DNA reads TGCAGCGTTATGGGACGGATGAACACTGAAGCTTTCTTT. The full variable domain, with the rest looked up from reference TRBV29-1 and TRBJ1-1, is SAVISQKPSRDICQRGTSLTIQCQVDSQVTMMFWYRQQPGQSLTLIATANQGSEATYESGFVIDKFPISRPNLTFSTLTVSNMSPEDSSIYLCSVMGRMNTEAFFGQGTRLTVV.

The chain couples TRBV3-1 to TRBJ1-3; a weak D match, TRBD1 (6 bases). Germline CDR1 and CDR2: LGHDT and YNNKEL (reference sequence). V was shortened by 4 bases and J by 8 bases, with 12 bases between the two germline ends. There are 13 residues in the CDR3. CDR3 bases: TGTGCCAGCAGCCCTAACAGGGTTGACACCATATATTTT. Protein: CASSPNRVDTIYF.

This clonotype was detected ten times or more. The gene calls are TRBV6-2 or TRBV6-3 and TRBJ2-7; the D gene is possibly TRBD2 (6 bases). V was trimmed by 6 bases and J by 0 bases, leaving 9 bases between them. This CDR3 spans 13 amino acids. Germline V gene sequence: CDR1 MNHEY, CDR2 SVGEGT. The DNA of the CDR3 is TGTGCCAGCAGACGGGACTTCTCCTACGAGCAGTACTTC. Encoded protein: CASRRDFSYEQYF.

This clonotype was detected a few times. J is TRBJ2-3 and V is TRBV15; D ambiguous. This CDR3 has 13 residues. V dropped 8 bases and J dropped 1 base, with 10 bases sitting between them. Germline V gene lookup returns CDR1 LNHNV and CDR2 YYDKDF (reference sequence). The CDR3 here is CATCRMGTDTQYF. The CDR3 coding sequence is TGTGCCACCTGCCGCATGGGCACAGATACGCAGTATTTT.

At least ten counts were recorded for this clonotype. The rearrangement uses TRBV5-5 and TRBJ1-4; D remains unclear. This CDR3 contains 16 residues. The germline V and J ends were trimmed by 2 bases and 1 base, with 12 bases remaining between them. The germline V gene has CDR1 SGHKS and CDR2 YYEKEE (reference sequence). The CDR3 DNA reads TGTGCCAGCAGCTTAGGTTTCCACCAAACTAATGAAAAACTGTTTTTT. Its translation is CASSLGFHQTNEKLFF.

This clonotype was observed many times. CDR3 in amino acids: CASTPPEGGWGELFF. The CDR3, as DNA: TGTGCCAGCACTCCACCGGAGGGCGGCTGGGGGGAGCTGTTTTTT. V is TRBV11-2 and J is TRBJ2-2; perhaps TRBD2 as D (6 bases). This CDR3 is built from 15 residues. Per germline, CDR1 SGHAT and CDR2 FQNNGV. Trimming took off 7 bases at V and 8 bases at J, with 20 bases between the two ends.

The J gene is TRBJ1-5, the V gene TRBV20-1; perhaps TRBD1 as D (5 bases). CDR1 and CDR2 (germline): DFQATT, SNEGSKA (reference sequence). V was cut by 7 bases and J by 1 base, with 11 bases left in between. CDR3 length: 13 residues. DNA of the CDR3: TGCAGTGGGGGGGTAGGGAGCAATCAGCCCCAGCATTTT. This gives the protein CSGGVGSNQPQHF.

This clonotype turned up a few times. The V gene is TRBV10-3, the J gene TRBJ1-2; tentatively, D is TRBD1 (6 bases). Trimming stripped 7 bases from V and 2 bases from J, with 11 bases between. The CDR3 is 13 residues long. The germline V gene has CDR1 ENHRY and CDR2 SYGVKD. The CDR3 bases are TGTGCCATCACCCGGGACACCAACTATGGCTACACCTTC. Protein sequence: CAITRDTNYGYTF.

The CDR3 protein is CASKKRDSGYTF. Written as DNA, the CDR3 is TGTGCCAGCAAAAAACGGGACTCTGGCTACACCTTC. V usage is TRBV6-5 and J usage is TRBJ1-2, with D perhaps matching TRBD1 (5 bases). Germline-derived CDR1 and CDR2 are MNHEY and SVGAGI. The CDR3 has 12 residues. Trimming cost V 7 bases and J 7 bases, with 13 bases left between them.

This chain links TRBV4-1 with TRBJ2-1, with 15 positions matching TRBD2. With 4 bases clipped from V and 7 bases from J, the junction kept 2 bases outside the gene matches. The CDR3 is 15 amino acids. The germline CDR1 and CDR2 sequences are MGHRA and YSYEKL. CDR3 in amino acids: CASSRGTSGGNEQFF. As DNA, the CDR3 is TGCGCCAGCAGCCGAGGGACTAGCGGGGGGAATGAGCAGTTCTTC.

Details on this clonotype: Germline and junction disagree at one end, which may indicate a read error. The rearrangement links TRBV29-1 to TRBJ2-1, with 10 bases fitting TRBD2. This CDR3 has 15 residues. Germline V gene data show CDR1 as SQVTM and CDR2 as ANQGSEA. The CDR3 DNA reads TGCAGCGCTGAACGGCTAGCGGGAGTCTTATATGAGCAGTTCTTC. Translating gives CSAERLAGVLYEQFF.

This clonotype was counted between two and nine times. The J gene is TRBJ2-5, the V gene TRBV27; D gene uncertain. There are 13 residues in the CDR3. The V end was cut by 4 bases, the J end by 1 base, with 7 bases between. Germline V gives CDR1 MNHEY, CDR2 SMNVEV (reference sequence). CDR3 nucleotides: TGTGCCAGCAGTTACCGGATCCAAGAGACCCAGTACTTC. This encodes CASSYRIQETQYF.

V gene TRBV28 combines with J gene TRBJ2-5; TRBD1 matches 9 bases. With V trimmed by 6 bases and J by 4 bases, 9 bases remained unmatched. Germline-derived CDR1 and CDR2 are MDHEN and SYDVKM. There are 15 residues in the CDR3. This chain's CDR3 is CASRPQGARAETQYF. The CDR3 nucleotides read TGTGCCAGCAGACCACAGGGGGCGCGAGCAGAGACCCAGTACTTC.

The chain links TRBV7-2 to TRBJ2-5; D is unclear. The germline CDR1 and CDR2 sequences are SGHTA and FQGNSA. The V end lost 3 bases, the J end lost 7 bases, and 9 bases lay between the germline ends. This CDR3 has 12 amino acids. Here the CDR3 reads CASSFFPGTQYF. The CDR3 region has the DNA TGTGCCAGCAGCTTTTTTCCCGGGACCCAGTACTTC.

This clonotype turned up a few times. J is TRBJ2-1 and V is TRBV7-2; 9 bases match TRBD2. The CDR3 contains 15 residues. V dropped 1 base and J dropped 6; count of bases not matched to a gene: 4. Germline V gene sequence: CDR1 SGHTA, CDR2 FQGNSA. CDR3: CASSLGSGGLNEQFF. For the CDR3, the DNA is TGTGCCAGCAGCTTAGGAAGCGGGGGGCTCAATGAGCAGTTCTTC.

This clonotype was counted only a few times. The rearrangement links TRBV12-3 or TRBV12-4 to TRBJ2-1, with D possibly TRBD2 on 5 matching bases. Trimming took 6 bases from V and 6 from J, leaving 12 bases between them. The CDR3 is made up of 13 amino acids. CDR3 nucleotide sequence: TGTGCCAGCAGCCTATCAGCGGTCAATGAGCAGTTCTTC. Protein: CASSLSAVNEQFF.

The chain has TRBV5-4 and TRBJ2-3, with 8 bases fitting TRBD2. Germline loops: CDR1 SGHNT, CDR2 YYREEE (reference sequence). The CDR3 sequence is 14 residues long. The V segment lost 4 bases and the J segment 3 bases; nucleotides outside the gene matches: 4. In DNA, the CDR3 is TGTGCCAGCAGCCCGCTAGCGGGTACAGATACGCAGTATTTT. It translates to CASSPLAGTDTQYF. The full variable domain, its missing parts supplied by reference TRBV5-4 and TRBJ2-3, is ETGVTQSPTHLIKTRGQQVTLRCSSQSGHNTVSWYQQALGQGPQFIFQYYREEENGRGNFPPRFSGLQFPNYSSELNVNALELDDSALYLCASSPLAGTDTQYFGPGTRLTVL.

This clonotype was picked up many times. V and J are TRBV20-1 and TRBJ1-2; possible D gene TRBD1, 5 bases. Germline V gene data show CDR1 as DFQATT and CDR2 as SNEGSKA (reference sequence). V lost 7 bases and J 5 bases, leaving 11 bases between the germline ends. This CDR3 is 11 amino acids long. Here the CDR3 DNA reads TGCAGTGTAGACAGCGAATATGGCTACACCTTC. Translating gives CSVDSEYGYTF.

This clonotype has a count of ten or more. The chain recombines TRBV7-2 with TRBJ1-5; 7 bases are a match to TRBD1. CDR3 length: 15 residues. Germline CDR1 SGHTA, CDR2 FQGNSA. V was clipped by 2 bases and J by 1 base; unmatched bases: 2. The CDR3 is CASSLSGGSNQPQHF. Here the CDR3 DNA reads TGTGCCAGCAGCTTATCAGGGGGAAGCAATCAGCCCCAGCATTTT.

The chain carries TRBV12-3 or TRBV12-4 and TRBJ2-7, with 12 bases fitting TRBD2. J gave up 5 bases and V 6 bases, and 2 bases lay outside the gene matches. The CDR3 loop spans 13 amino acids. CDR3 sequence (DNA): TGTGCCAGCAGACTAGCGGGAGGAAACGAGCAGTACTTC. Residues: CASRLAGGNEQYF.

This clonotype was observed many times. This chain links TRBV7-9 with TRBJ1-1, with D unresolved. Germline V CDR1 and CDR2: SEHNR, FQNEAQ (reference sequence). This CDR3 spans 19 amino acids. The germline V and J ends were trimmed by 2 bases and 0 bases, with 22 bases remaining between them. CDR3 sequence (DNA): TGTGCCAGCAGCTTATGGCCGACCCTTTCGGGAGTCATGAACACTGAAGCTTTCTTT. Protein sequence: CASSLWPTLSGVMNTEAFF.

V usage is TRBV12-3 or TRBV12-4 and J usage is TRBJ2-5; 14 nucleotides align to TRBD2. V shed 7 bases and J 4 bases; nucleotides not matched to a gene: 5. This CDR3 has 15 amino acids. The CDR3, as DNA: TGTGCCAGCACCAAGACTAGCGGGGGGGCAGAGACCCAGTACTTC. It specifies CASTKTSGGAETQYF.

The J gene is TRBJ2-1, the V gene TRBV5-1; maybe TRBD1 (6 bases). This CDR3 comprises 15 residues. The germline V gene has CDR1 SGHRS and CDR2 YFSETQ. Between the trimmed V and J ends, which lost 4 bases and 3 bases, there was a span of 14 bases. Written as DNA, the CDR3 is TGCGCCAGCAGCATACAGGGTGACAGCTACAATGAGCAGTTCTTC. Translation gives CASSIQGDSYNEQFF.

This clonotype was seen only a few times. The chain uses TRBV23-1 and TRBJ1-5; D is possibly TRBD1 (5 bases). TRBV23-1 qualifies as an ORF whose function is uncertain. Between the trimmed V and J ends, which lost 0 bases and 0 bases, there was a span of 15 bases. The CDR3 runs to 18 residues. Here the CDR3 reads CASSQSRGRSYSNQPQHF. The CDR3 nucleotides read TGCGCCAGCAGTCAATCTCGGGGCAGGTCTTATAGCAATCAGCCCCAGCATTTT.